These 24 T cell receptor beta chains came from one sample sequenced in a study of T cells in Graves' hyperthyroidism and ophthalmopathy. Amplification of TCR beta CDR3 regions used RNA as the template. Researchers ran a first-round RT-PCR on the TCR CDR3 using the HTBI primer set. TCRdb ran MiXCR on the multiplex PCR reads and lists one entry per CDR3 protein. The table lists a few hundred thousand distinct CDR3 sequences, about 17% of them singletons. Specimen: blood. These TCRs come from a woman between 45 and 65 years old with Graves' hyperthyroidism.

This clonotype has a count of ten or more. The chain uses TRBV20-1 and TRBJ1-6; 11 bases fit TRBD1. V shed 1 base and J 9 bases; nucleotides not matched to a gene: 2. The CDR3 extends over 14 amino acids. Germline assignment: CDR1 DFQATT and CDR2 SNEGSKA (reference sequence). The CDR3 loop is CSARGTGGASPLHF. The CDR3 coding sequence is TGCAGTGCTAGAGGGACAGGGGGCGCTTCACCCCTCCACTTT.

This clonotype was counted a few times. The chain couples TRBV15 to TRBJ1-5; D possibly corresponds to TRBD1 (6 bases). The CDR3 is 15 amino acids. Germline lookup yields CDR1 LNHNV and CDR2 YYDKDF (reference sequence). Trimming removed 0 bases at V and 5 bases at J, with 11 bases between. The chain's CDR3 is CATSREGRGYQPQHF. The CDR3 DNA reads as TGTGCCACCAGCAGAGAGGGCAGGGGCTATCAGCCCCAGCATTTT.

This clonotype appeared many times. The chain is built from TRBV7-8 and TRBJ2-5; tentative D call: TRBD1 (6 bases). Between the trimmed V and J ends, which lost 4 bases and 2 bases, there was a span of 8 bases. The CDR3 runs 13 residues. Germline V gene lookup returns CDR1 SGHVS and CDR2 FQNEAQ. CDR3 in DNA: TGTGCCAGCAGCTCGACAGGTCAAGAGACCCAGTACTTC. Translated, it gives CASSSTGQETQYF.

This clonotype was recorded once. The genes are TRBV20-1 and TRBJ2-7; 9 bases match TRBD2. The CDR3 loop spans 13 amino acids. Germline V gene lookup returns CDR1 DFQATT and CDR2 SNEGSKA (reference sequence). The V segment lost 5 bases and the J segment 3 bases; nucleotides outside the gene matches: 5. Here the CDR3 DNA reads TGCAGTGCTGATCTAGCGGGATTCTACGAGCAGTACTTC. Translated: CSADLAGFYEQYF.

This clonotype was found many times. This rearrangement joins TRBV28 to TRBJ2-2; D gene unclear. Germline V gene data show CDR1 as MDHEN and CDR2 as SYDVKM. The CDR3 has 12 amino acids. V shed 8 bases and J shed 5 bases, with 9 bases lying between them. CDR3 sequence reads: CASQPRTGELFF. The CDR3 region has the DNA TGTGCCAGCCAACCCAGGACCGGGGAGCTGTTTTTT.

Many counts were recorded for this clonotype. The chain links TRBV27 to TRBJ1-2, with 8 bases that match TRBD1. The length of the CDR3 is 17 residues. J was trimmed by 3 bases and V by 1 base; bases with no gene match: 10. Germline-derived CDR1 and CDR2 are MNHEY and SMNVEV (reference sequence). The CDR3 region is CASSLLNSGTGYYGYTF. In DNA, the CDR3 is TGTGCCAGCAGTTTATTAAACTCCGGGACAGGATACTATGGCTACACCTTC.

Worth noting for this clonotype: A much bigger clone sits one base away, suggesting this may be a read error. The rearrangement links TRBV6-1 to TRBJ2-7; D possibly corresponds to TRBD1 (6 bases). The length of the CDR3 is 12 residues. CDR1 and CDR2 (germline): MNHNS, SASEGT. V was shortened by 8 bases and J by 4 bases, with 12 bases between the two germline ends. CDR3 sequence reads: CASQRGTYEQYF. CDR3 DNA: TGTGCCAGCCAGAGGGGGACATACGAGCAGTACTTC.

Ten or more counts support this clonotype. The CDR3 region is CASSRGRLPIHNEQFF. The CDR3 DNA is TGTGCCAGCAGCCGCGGACGGCTACCGATCCACAATGAGCAGTTCTTC. The V and J genes are TRBV5-6 and TRBJ2-1; unclear D gene. The germline CDR1 and CDR2 sequences are SGHDT and YYEEEE. The CDR3 totals 16 residues. The V end lost 4 bases, the J end lost 5 bases, and 19 bases lay between the germline ends.

In its sample, this clonotype was seen many times. The chain has TRBV6-1 and TRBJ2-1, with 7 bases identical to TRBD2. The CDR3 runs to 19 residues. V shed 4 bases and J 0 bases; nucleotides not matched to a gene: 15. The germline V gene encodes CDR1 MNHNS and CDR2 SASEGT. CDR3 DNA: TGTGCCAGCAGTGGTAATCCCTCACTACTAGCGCGCTCCTACAATGAGCAGTTCTTC. Translating gives CASSGNPSLLARSYNEQFF.

This clonotype was seen ten or more times. The V and J genes are TRBV5-1 and TRBJ1-1, with a tentative D call TRBD1 (5 bases). Germline loops: CDR1 SGHRS, CDR2 YFSETQ. This CDR3 comprises 13 residues. Trimming took off 0 bases at V and 8 bases at J, with 11 bases between the two ends. This chain's CDR3 is CASSLEEGREAFF. In DNA form, the CDR3 reads TGCGCCAGCAGCTTGGAAGAGGGGCGGGAAGCTTTCTTT.

This clonotype was observed many times. The rearrangement links TRBV3-1 to TRBJ1-5; 8 nucleotides agree with TRBD1. The junction had 5 bases not matched to a gene; V was cut back by 4 bases and J by 6 bases. Germline CDR1 reads LGHDT; CDR2 reads YNNKEL (reference sequence). The CDR3 loop spans 14 amino acids. For the CDR3, the DNA is TGTGCCAGCAGCCGGACAGGGTCCAGTCAGCCCCAGCATTTT. Protein: CASSRTGSSQPQHF. Variable domain in full (rest from reference TRBV3-1 and TRBJ1-5): DTAVSQTPKYLVTQMGNDKSIKCEQNLGHDTMYWYKQDSKKFLKIMFSYNNKELIINETVPNRFSPKSPDKAHLNLHINSLELGDSAVYFCASSRTGSSQPQHFGDGTRLSIL.

This clonotype was recorded at least ten times. This chain joins TRBV5-6 and TRBJ2-7; D is uncertain. Trimming stripped 0 bases from V and 4 bases from J, with 11 bases between. CDR1 and CDR2 (germline): SGHDT, YYEEEE. The CDR3 runs to 14 residues. In nucleotides, the CDR3 is TGTGCCAGCAGCTTGGTTCTGGATAATTACGAGCAGTACTTC. As protein: CASSLVLDNYEQYF.

This clonotype has more than one count but fewer than ten. The V gene is TRBV5-1, the J gene TRBJ2-7; 11 bases agree with TRBD2. This CDR3 is built from 16 residues. V shed 0 bases and J 0 bases; nucleotides not matched to a gene: 2. Germline lookup yields CDR1 SGHRS and CDR2 YFSETQ. The CDR3 bases are TGCGCCAGCAGCTTGGGACTAGCGGGAATCTCCTACGAGCAGTACTTC. As protein: CASSLGLAGISYEQYF. Filled out from reference TRBV5-1 and TRBJ2-7, the complete variable domain reads KAGVTQTPRYLIKTRGQQVTLSCSPISGHRSVSWYQQTPGQGLQFLFEYFSETQRNKGNFPGRFSGRQFSNSRSEMNVSTLELGDSALYLCASSLGLAGISYEQYFGPGTRLTVT.

The genes are TRBV14 and TRBJ2-7, with 9 bases aligning to TRBD2. This CDR3 spans 16 amino acids. Germline V gene lookup returns CDR1 SGHDN and CDR2 FVKESK. The V and J ends lost 1 base and 0 bases, in that order; junction bases with no gene match: 4. CDR3 nucleotide sequence: TGTGCCAGCAGCCAAGCCCGAGCGGGGGGCTCCTACGAGCAGTACTTC. Translating gives CASSQARAGGSYEQYF.

CDR3: CASEGDRGYGYTF. The CDR3 coding sequence is TGTGCCTCAGAAGGGGACAGGGGCTATGGCTACACCTTC. This rearrangement joins TRBV30 to TRBJ1-2; 10 positions agree with TRBD1. Germline CDR1 and CDR2: GTSNPN and SVGIG (reference sequence). Trimming took 7 bases from V and 4 from J; bases not matched to a gene: 6. The CDR3 length is 13 residues.

This clonotype has at least ten counts. V usage is TRBV5-1 and J usage is TRBJ1-5; a weak D match, TRBD1 (5 bases). CDR1 and CDR2 (germline): SGHRS, YFSETQ. Trimming pared 0 bases from V and 1 base from J, leaving 17 bases between. The CDR3 runs to 18 residues. The CDR3 loop reads CASSLGPEGIYSNQPQHF. CDR3 nucleotides: TGCGCCAGCAGCTTGGGACCGGAGGGGATATACAGCAATCAGCCCCAGCATTTT.

This clonotype has a handful of counts. The chain carries TRBV12-3 or TRBV12-4 and TRBJ1-1, with a tentative D call TRBD1 (5 bases). The CDR3 totals 13 residues. The ends were cut back, 6 bases at V and 10 bases at J, with 18 bases in the middle. Written as DNA, the CDR3 is TGTGCCAGCAGGACTTCACCCACCAGGGCAGCTTTCTTT. Amino acid sequence: CASRTSPTRAAFF.

The rearrangement links TRBV11-3 to TRBJ2-3; 10 nucleotides agree with TRBD2. Germline-derived CDR1 and CDR2 are SGHNT and YENEEA. With V trimmed by 3 bases and J by 7 bases, 7 bases remained unmatched. The CDR3 contains 15 residues. The CDR3 loop is CASSFGSGRWYTQYF. CDR3 bases: TGTGCCAGCAGCTTTGGTAGCGGGAGGTGGTATACGCAGTATTTT.

The sample holds a few counts of this clonotype. The rearrangement joins TRBV19 to TRBJ1-2; 7 positions agree with TRBD1. Germline trimming cut 6 bases from V and 3 bases from J; bases unmatched to any gene: 10. Looked up from germline, CDR1 is LNHDA and CDR2 is SQIVND (reference sequence). CDR3 length: 15 residues. As DNA, the CDR3 is TGTGCCAGTAGCAGCAGACAGGGATGGGACTATGGCTACACCTTC. This sequence encodes CASSSRQGWDYGYTF.

In its sample, this clonotype was seen a few times. For the CDR3, the DNA is TGCAGTGCTGAAAACCCGACAGGGAACAGCCTCGAGCAGTACTTC. It codes for CSAENPTGNSLEQYF. This chain uses TRBV20-1 with TRBJ2-7, with TRBD1 matching over 7 bases. Germline V lookup: CDR1 DFQATT, CDR2 SNEGSKA (reference sequence). CDR3 length: 15 residues. The junction had 16 bases not matched to a gene; V was cut back by 5 bases and J by 6 bases.

This clonotype was observed a few times. The V call is TRBV4-1, the J call TRBJ2-5; the D is unclear. Germline V gene lookup returns CDR1 MGHRA and CDR2 YSYEKL. The CDR3 contains 14 residues. Trimming pared 0 bases from V and 4 bases from J, leaving 9 bases between. CDR3 region: CASSQDLNLETQYF. The CDR3 nucleotides are TGCGCCAGCAGCCAAGACCTTAATCTAGAGACCCAGTACTTC.

As to this clonotype: At one boundary the junction diverges from the germline segment, which might be a read error. This sequence joins TRBV27 and TRBJ1-3, with D unresolved. There are 15 residues in the CDR3. The germline CDR1 and CDR2 sequences are MNHEY and SMNVEV (reference sequence). CDR3 bases: TGTGCCACCAGTGACTCGCGGAGCTCTGGAAACACCATATATTTT. It specifies CATSDSRSSGNTIYF.

This clonotype came up a few times. The chain links TRBV5-1 to TRBJ2-5, with 7 bases lining up with TRBD1. J lost 4 bases, V lost 4 bases, and 4 bases had no gene match. This CDR3 contains 13 residues. Germline V gene data show CDR1 as SGHRS and CDR2 as YFSETQ. The DNA of the CDR3 is TGCGCCAGCAGCCCTGGGACAGTAGAGACCCAGTACTTC. This codes for CASSPGTVETQYF.

The rearrangement joins TRBV7-2 to TRBJ2-5; D is ambiguous. Trimming left V 7 bases short and J 1 base short, with 10 bases between. Germline V lookup: CDR1 SGHTA, CDR2 FQGNSA. This CDR3 has 13 residues. CDR3 sequence (DNA): TGTGCCAGCAAACGACTCTCCCAAGAGACCCAGTACTTC. Its translation: CASKRLSQETQYF.